This paragraph reports one T cell receptor (beta chain). CDR3 length equals 16 residues. Trimming removed 1 base at V and 0 bases at J, with 10 bases between. The germline gives CDR1 ENHRY, CDR2 SYGVKD. The TCRbeta library was prepared with unique molecular identifiers. TCRdb analysed the PCR reads with MiXCR anew, one entry per CDR3 protein. The sample lists about 600,000 distinct CDR3 sequences, roughly a tenth occurring once. The data stem from a study of T-cell reconstitution after alpha-beta-depleted transplantation in children. Sequenced material: PBMCs from the stem cell graft donor, taken from the stem cell graft. The source of this sequence is a human donor who donated a stem cell graft to a child with acute myeloid leukemia. The chain uses TRBV10-3 and TRBJ1-5, with D tentatively TRBD1 (6 bases). CDR3 nucleotide sequence: TGTGCCATCAGTGAGTACAGGGATTATAGCAATCAGCCCCAGCATTTT. It codes for CAISEYRDYSNQPQHF.